Included here is one T cell receptor beta chain sequence, with context. Its antigen is not identified. J was trimmed by 4 bases and V by 3 bases; bases with no gene match: 7. The CDR3 is made up of 15 amino acids. Germline V CDR1 and CDR2: SGHRS, YFSETQ. The data were taken from a study of cytomegalovirus exposure and HLA in healthy donors. Whole-study results and caveats: Whilst most TCR sequences proved rare, a subset of public TCRs occurred across many donors. Researchers counted roughly 160 TCR beta chains as cytomegalovirus-associated.

The table came from immunoSEQ multiplex PCR; TCRdb's copy has only in-frame clones and leaves some out. This sample has about 130,000 clones, with 88% found just once. This receptor was taken from a man aged 30-40 years in good health and CMV-seronegative. Source material: PBMCs. J is TRBJ2-3 and V is TRBV5-1; 8 nucleotides match TRBD2. For the CDR3, the DNA is TGCGCCAGCAGCTCCGGGACTAGAGGATCAGATACGCAGTATTTT. This encodes CASSSGTRGSDTQYF. The full variable domain, with the rest looked up from reference TRBV5-1 and TRBJ2-3, is KAGVTQTPRYLIKTRGQQVTLSCSPISGHRSVSWYQQTPGQGLQFLFEYFSETQRNKGNFPGRFSGRQFSNSRSEMNVSTLELGDSALYLCASSSGTRGSDTQYFGPGTRLTVL.